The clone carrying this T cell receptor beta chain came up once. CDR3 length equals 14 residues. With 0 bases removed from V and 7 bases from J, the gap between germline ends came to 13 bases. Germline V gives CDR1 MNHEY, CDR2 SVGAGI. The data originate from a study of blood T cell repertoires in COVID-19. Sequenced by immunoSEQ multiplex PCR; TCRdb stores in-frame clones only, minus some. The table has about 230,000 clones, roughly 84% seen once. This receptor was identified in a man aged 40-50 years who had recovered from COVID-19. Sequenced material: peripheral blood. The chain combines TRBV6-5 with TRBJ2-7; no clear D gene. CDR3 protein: CASSYSPRSREQYF. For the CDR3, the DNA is TGTGCCAGCAGTTACTCCCCCCGATCGAGAGAGCAGTACTTC.